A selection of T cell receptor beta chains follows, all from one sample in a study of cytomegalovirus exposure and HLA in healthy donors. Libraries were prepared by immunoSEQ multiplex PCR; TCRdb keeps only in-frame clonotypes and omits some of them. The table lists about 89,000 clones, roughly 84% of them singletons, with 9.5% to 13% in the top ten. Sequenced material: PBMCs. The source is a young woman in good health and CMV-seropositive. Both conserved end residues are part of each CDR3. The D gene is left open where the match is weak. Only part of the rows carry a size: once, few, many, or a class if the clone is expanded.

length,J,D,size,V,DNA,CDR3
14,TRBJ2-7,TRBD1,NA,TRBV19,TGTGCCACCTCTATAGGGACAGGGAGCTACGAGCAGTACTTC,CATSIGTGSYEQYF
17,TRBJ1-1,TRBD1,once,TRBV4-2,TGTGCCAGCAGCCAAGAAGTTGGGAACAGGGGATCCACTGAAGCTTTCTTT,CASSQEVGNRGSTEAFF
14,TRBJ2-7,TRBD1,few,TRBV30,TGTGCCTGGAGTGTAGGGACAGGGGGCTTCGAGCAGTACTTC,CAWSVGTGGFEQYF
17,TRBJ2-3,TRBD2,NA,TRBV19,TGTGCCAGTAGTATAAGGGGACTAGCGGGGGCCACAGATACGCAGTATTTT,CASSIRGLAGATDTQYF
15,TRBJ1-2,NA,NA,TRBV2,TGTGCCAGCAGCCAGGGATTAATTATGGACTATGGCTACACCTTC,CASSQGLIMDYGYTF
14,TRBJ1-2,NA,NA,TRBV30,TGTGCCTGGATTGGGGGCTTGGCCTCAGGAGGCTACACCTTC,CAWIGGLASGGYTF
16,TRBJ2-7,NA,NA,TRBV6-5,TGTGCCAGCAGTTACTGGCCCCAGCAGGGAAGGTACGAGCAGTACTTC,CASSYWPQQGRYEQYF
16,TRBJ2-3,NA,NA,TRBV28,TGTGCCAGCAGTTCGCGACGGGACTCGATTACAGATACGCAGTATTTT,CASSSRRDSITDTQYF
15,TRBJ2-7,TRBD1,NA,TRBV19,TGTGCCAGTACAAATTCGGGACAGGGGGCGGTCGAGCAGTACTTC,CASTNSGQGAVEQYF
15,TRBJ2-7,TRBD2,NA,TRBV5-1,TGCGCCAGCAGCTTGAGCGGGGGGAGCTCCTACGAGCAGTACTTC,CASSLSGGSSYEQYF
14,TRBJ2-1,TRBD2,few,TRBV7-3,TGTGCCAGCAGCTTAAATTCCCTAGCGGGGGAGCAGTTCTTC,CASSLNSLAGEQFF
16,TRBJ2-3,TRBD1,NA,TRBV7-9,TGTGCCAGCAGCATAGTACTAACAGGGGGAGCAGATACGCAGTATTTT,CASSIVLTGGADTQYF
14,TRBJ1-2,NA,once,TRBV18,TGTGCCAGCTCACCTAACGAACAGGCAGGAGGCTACACCTTC,CASSPNEQAGGYTF
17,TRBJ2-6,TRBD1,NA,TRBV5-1,TGCGCCAGCAGCGAGGGACAGGTGGGCCTCGGGGCCAACGTCCTGACTTTC,CASSEGQVGLGANVLTF
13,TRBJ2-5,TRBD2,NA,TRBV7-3,TGTGCCAGCAGCCCAGCGGGGCAAGAGACCCAGTACTTC,CASSPAGQETQYF
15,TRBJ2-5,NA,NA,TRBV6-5,TGTGCCAGCAGTTACTCGAGGTCCCCCTGGGAGACCCAGTACTTC,CASSYSRSPWETQYF
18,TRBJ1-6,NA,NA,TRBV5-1,TGCGCCAGCAGCTTGGATTGGGGGAGGAGCTCCTATAATTCACCCCTCCACTTT,CASSLDWGRSSYNSPLHF
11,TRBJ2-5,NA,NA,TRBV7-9,TGTGCCAGCAGCTCAAAAGAGACCCAGTACTTC,CASSSKETQYF
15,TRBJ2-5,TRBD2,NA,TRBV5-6,TGTGCCAGCAGCTTGACTAGCGGGGGTTGGGAGACCCAGTACTTC,CASSLTSGGWETQYF
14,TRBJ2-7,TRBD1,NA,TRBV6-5,TGTGCCAGCATGGGGGACAGGGCCACCTACGAGCAGTACTTC,CASMGDRATYEQYF
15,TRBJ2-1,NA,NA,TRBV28,TGTGCCAGCAGTTTCCCAGGTTACTCCTACAATGAGCAGTTCTTC,CASSFPGYSYNEQFF
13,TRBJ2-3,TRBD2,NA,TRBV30,TGTGCCTGGACCGCGGGGGGAACAGATACGCAGTATTTT,CAWTAGGTDTQYF
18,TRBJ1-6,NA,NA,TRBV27,TGTGCCAGCAGAACTTTACAGGGACCCCTTGGGGAGAGTTCACCCCTCCACTTT,CASRTLQGPLGESSPLHF
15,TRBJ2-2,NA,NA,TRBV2,TGTGCCAGCAGTGTAGCGCAGGGTAACACCGGGGAGCTGTTTTTT,CASSVAQGNTGELFF
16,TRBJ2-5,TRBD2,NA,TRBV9,TGTGCCAGCAGCGTAGGGTGGGGGGGGTACCAAGAGACCCAGTACTTC,CASSVGWGGYQETQYF
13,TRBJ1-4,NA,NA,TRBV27,TGTGCCAGCAGTTCTCTGGGAGATGAAAAACTGTTTTTT,CASSSLGDEKLFF
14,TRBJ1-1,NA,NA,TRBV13,TGTGCCAGCACTACTCCTCCGGGGGGCACTGAAGCTTTCTTT,CASTTPPGGTEAFF
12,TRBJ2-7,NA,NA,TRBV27,TGTGCCAGCAGGAGGGAGAACTACGAGCAGTACTTC,CASRRENYEQYF
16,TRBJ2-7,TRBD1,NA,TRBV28,TGTGCCAGCAGTTTAGACACAGGGGGCGCGCTATACGAGCAGTACTTC,CASSLDTGGALYEQYF
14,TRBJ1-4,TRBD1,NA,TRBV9,TGTGCCAGCAGCGGACAGGGATGGGATGAAAAACTGTTTTTT,CASSGQGWDEKLFF
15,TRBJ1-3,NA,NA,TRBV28,TGTGCCAGCAGTTTATCAGGGCCCTCTGGAAACACCATATATTTT,CASSLSGPSGNTIYF
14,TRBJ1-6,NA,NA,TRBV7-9,TGTGCCAGCACCTTTGACCGTGCCCGGTCAGGCCTCCACTTT,CASTFDRARSGLHF
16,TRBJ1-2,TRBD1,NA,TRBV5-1,TGCGCCAGCAGCTTGGTCGTCGATGTACAGGGGGGTGGCTACACCTTC,CASSLVVDVQGGGYTF
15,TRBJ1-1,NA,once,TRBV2,TGTGCCAGCACCCGATCCGGGAGCCCGGGGACTGAAGCTTTCTTT,CASTRSGSPGTEAFF
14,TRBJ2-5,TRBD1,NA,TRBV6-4,TGTGCCAGCAATCTTACAGGGGCCGGGGAGACCCAGTACTTC,CASNLTGAGETQYF
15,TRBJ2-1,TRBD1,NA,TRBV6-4,TGTGCCAGCAGTGAGTCACAGGGGGCTCACAATGAGCAGTTCTTC,CASSESQGAHNEQFF
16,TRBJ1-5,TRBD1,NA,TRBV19,TGTGCCAGTAGTATAGGACAGGGCAATAGCAATCAGCCCCAGCATTTT,CASSIGQGNSNQPQHF
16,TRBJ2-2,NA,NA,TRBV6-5,TGTGCCAGCAGTTACTCGATCTGGAGGGACACCGGGGAGCTGTTTTTT,CASSYSIWRDTGELFF
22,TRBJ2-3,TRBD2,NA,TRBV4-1,TGCGCCAGCAGCCAAAGAGGGGTACTGGGGCGCAGCGGGGGAGAGGGCACAGATACGCAGTATTTT,CASSQRGVLGRSGGEGTDTQYF
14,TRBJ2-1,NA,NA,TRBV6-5,TGTGCCAGCACTAGGCTGGTCGGCTACAATGAGCAGTTCTTC,CASTRLVGYNEQFF
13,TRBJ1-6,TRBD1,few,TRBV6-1,TGTGCCAGCTTAAACAGGGGGAATTCACCCCTCCACTTT,CASLNRGNSPLHF
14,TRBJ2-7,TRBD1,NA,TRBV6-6,TGTGCCAGCAGTTACTCCGGGACAGGGGTCGAGCAGTACTTC,CASSYSGTGVEQYF
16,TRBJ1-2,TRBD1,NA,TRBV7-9,TGTGCCAGCAGCTTAACCCTCGGGACAGGGGGTACTGGCTACACCTTC,CASSLTLGTGGTGYTF
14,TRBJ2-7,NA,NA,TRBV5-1,TGCGCCAGCAGCCCGGAGGGCCTAACCTACGAGCAGTACTTC,CASSPEGLTYEQYF
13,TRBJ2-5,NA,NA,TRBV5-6,TGTGCCAGCAGCGCCGGGGGAGTGGAGACCCAGTACTTC,CASSAGGVETQYF
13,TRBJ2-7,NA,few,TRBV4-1,TGCGCCAGCAGCCCCCTGGGCCCCTACGAGCAGTACTTC,CASSPLGPYEQYF
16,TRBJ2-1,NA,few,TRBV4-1,TGCGCCAGCAGCCAGCAATATAGTACCTCCTACAATGAGCAGTTCTTC,CASSQQYSTSYNEQFF
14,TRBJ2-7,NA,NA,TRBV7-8,TGTGCCAGCTTATCTGCGGCGGTCTCCTACGAGCAGTACTTC,CASLSAAVSYEQYF
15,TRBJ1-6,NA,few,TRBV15,TGTGCCACCAGCAGAGATAGGGCAGGGGATTCACCCCTCCACTTT,CATSRDRAGDSPLHF
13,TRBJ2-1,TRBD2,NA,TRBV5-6,TGTGCCAGCAGCTCCTCTAGCGGGGGCGAGCAGTTCTTC,CASSSSSGGEQFF
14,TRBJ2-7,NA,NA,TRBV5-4,TGTGCCAGCAGCTTGGGGAGGGGAGACTACGAGCAGTACTTC,CASSLGRGDYEQYF
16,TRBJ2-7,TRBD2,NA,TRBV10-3,TGTGCCTCACGGACTAGCGGGGGGCCCAGCTCCTACGAGCAGTACTTC,CASRTSGGPSSYEQYF
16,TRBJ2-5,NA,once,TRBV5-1,TGCGCCAGCAGCTTGGACAGGGCCTCTTCGAGAGAGACCCAGTACTTC,CASSLDRASSRETQYF
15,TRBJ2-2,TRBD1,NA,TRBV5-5,TGTGCCAGCACCCTGACAGGGACCAACACCGGGGAGCTGTTTTTT,CASTLTGTNTGELFF
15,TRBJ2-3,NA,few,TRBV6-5,TGTGCCAGCAGTTACAGGACAGACTACACAGATACGCAGTATTTT,CASSYRTDYTDTQYF
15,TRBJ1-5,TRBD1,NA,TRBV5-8,TGTGCCAGCAGCTTGACCGACAGGGAGGATCAGCCCCAGCATTTT,CASSLTDREDQPQHF
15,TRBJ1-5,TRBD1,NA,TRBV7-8,TGTGCCAGCAGCCCGGGACAGGACTCAATACAGCCCCAGCATTTT,CASSPGQDSIQPQHF
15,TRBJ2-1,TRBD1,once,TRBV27,TGTGCCAGCAGTCTCCGGGACAGGGTTTTAAATGAGCAGTTCTTC,CASSLRDRVLNEQFF
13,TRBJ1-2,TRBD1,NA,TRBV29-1,TGCAGCGTCGGGACAGGGGGCAACTATGGCTACACCTTC,CSVGTGGNYGYTF
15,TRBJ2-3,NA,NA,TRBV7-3,TGTGCCAGCAGCTTAGAAGGGGGGGTGGCAGATACGCAGTATTTT,CASSLEGGVADTQYF